This T cell receptor beta chain was identified during a study of PD-1 blockade in classical Hodgkin lymphoma. Findings and limits, study-wide: Healthy donors were reported to have higher baseline TCR diversity than newly diagnosed patients.

Time point specified: cycle 4 day 1 (C4D1), after 5 to 7 weeks of nivolumab. Autologous stem cell transplantation was followed by relapse in every patient, and brentuximab vedotin exposure varied. The CDR3 spans 16 residues. Germline CDR1 reads MGHRA; CDR2 reads YSYEKL. V shed 4 bases, J shed 1 base, and the junction held 10 bases outside the gene matches. Worth noting for this clone: As yet, its antigen is unknown.

Assay: immunoSEQ multiplex PCR; the TCRdb copy retains only in-frame clones and omits some. This table holds tens of thousands of clones, more than 75% found once. The chain links TRBV4-1 to TRBJ2-7; TRBD2 matches 7 bases. The source material was peripheral blood mononuclear cells (PBMCs), sampled before the fourth cycle of nivolumab. The clonotype originates from a human donor with classical Hodgkin lymphoma. CDR3: CASSPFPAGASYEQYF. CDR3 coding DNA: TGCGCCAGCAGCCCTTTCCCCGCGGGAGCTTCCTACGAGCAGTACTTC.